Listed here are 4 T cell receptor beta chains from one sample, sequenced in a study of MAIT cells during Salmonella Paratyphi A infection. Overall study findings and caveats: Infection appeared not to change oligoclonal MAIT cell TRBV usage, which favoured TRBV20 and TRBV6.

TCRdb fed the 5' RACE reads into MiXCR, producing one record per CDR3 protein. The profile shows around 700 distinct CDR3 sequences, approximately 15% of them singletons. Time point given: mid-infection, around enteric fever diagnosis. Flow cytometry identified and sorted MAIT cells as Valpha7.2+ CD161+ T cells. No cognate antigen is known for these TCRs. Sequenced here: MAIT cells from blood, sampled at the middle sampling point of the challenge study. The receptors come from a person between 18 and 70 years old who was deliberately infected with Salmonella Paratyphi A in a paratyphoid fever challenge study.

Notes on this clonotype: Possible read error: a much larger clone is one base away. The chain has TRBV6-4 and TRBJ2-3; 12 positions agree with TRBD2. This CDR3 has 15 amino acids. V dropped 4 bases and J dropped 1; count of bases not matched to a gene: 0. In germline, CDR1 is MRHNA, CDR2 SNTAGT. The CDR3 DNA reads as TGTGCCAGCAGTGGGACTAGCGGGGGCACAGATACGCAGTATTTT. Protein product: CASSGTSGGTDTQYF.

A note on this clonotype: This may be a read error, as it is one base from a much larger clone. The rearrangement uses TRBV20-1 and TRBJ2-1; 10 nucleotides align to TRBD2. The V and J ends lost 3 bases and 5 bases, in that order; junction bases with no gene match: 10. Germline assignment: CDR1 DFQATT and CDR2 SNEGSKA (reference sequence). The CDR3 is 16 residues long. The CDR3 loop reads CSARTLEREGHNEQFF. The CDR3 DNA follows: TGCAGTGCTAGGACCCTAGAGCGGGAGGGTCACAATGAGCAGTTCTTC.

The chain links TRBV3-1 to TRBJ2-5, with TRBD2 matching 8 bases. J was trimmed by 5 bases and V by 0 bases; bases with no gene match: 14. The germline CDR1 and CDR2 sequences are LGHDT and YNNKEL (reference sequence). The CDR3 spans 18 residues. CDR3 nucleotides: TGTGCCAGCAGCCAAGAGTACGGAAGCGGGGGCCGGGGGGAGACCCAGTACTTC. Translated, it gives CASSQEYGSGGRGETQYF.

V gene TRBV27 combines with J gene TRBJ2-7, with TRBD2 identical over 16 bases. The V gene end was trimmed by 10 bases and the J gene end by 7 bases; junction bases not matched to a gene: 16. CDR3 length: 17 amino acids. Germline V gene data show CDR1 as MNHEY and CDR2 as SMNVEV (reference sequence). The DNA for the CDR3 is TGTGCCACGAGGGGACTAGCGGGGGGGCCAAGTTCGGAAGAGCAGTACTTC. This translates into CATRGLAGGPSSEEQYF.